The entry that follows covers one TCR beta chain sequence. Its specificity is not known. The data originate from a study of T-cell memory formation after mild COVID-19. As for the study in general: TCR clusters were largely donor specific. Study-wide results and limits: There was a balanced CD4/CD8 profile in clones contracting day 15 to 85, and later expanders leaned CD4+. What remained unconfirmed was the SARS-CoV-2 specificity of second-wave clones peaking on day 37. Within pre-infection memory, some responding clones were found, suggesting cross-reactive memory joined.

The germline gives CDR1 SGHTA, CDR2 FQGTGA. The CDR3 spans 14 residues. The V gene lost 2 bases and the J gene lost 9 bases, with 11 bases spanning the gap. Each CDR3 protein is one row after TCRdb ran MiXCR on the 5' RACE reads. The table shows around 300,000 distinct CDR3 sequences, with approximately 20% occurring only once. The specimen was PBMCs or a T cell subset sorted from them (not recorded which). The source is a man aged 18 to 30 who had mild COVID-19 (a few samples of this study predate the infection). Cell type and time point are not known. The chain joins TRBV7-3 to TRBJ1-6; tentative D call: TRBD1 (5 bases). The CDR3 region is CASSLGDGGSPLHF. CDR3 nucleotides: TGTGCCAGCAGCTTAGGGGACGGCGGTTCACCCCTCCACTTT.